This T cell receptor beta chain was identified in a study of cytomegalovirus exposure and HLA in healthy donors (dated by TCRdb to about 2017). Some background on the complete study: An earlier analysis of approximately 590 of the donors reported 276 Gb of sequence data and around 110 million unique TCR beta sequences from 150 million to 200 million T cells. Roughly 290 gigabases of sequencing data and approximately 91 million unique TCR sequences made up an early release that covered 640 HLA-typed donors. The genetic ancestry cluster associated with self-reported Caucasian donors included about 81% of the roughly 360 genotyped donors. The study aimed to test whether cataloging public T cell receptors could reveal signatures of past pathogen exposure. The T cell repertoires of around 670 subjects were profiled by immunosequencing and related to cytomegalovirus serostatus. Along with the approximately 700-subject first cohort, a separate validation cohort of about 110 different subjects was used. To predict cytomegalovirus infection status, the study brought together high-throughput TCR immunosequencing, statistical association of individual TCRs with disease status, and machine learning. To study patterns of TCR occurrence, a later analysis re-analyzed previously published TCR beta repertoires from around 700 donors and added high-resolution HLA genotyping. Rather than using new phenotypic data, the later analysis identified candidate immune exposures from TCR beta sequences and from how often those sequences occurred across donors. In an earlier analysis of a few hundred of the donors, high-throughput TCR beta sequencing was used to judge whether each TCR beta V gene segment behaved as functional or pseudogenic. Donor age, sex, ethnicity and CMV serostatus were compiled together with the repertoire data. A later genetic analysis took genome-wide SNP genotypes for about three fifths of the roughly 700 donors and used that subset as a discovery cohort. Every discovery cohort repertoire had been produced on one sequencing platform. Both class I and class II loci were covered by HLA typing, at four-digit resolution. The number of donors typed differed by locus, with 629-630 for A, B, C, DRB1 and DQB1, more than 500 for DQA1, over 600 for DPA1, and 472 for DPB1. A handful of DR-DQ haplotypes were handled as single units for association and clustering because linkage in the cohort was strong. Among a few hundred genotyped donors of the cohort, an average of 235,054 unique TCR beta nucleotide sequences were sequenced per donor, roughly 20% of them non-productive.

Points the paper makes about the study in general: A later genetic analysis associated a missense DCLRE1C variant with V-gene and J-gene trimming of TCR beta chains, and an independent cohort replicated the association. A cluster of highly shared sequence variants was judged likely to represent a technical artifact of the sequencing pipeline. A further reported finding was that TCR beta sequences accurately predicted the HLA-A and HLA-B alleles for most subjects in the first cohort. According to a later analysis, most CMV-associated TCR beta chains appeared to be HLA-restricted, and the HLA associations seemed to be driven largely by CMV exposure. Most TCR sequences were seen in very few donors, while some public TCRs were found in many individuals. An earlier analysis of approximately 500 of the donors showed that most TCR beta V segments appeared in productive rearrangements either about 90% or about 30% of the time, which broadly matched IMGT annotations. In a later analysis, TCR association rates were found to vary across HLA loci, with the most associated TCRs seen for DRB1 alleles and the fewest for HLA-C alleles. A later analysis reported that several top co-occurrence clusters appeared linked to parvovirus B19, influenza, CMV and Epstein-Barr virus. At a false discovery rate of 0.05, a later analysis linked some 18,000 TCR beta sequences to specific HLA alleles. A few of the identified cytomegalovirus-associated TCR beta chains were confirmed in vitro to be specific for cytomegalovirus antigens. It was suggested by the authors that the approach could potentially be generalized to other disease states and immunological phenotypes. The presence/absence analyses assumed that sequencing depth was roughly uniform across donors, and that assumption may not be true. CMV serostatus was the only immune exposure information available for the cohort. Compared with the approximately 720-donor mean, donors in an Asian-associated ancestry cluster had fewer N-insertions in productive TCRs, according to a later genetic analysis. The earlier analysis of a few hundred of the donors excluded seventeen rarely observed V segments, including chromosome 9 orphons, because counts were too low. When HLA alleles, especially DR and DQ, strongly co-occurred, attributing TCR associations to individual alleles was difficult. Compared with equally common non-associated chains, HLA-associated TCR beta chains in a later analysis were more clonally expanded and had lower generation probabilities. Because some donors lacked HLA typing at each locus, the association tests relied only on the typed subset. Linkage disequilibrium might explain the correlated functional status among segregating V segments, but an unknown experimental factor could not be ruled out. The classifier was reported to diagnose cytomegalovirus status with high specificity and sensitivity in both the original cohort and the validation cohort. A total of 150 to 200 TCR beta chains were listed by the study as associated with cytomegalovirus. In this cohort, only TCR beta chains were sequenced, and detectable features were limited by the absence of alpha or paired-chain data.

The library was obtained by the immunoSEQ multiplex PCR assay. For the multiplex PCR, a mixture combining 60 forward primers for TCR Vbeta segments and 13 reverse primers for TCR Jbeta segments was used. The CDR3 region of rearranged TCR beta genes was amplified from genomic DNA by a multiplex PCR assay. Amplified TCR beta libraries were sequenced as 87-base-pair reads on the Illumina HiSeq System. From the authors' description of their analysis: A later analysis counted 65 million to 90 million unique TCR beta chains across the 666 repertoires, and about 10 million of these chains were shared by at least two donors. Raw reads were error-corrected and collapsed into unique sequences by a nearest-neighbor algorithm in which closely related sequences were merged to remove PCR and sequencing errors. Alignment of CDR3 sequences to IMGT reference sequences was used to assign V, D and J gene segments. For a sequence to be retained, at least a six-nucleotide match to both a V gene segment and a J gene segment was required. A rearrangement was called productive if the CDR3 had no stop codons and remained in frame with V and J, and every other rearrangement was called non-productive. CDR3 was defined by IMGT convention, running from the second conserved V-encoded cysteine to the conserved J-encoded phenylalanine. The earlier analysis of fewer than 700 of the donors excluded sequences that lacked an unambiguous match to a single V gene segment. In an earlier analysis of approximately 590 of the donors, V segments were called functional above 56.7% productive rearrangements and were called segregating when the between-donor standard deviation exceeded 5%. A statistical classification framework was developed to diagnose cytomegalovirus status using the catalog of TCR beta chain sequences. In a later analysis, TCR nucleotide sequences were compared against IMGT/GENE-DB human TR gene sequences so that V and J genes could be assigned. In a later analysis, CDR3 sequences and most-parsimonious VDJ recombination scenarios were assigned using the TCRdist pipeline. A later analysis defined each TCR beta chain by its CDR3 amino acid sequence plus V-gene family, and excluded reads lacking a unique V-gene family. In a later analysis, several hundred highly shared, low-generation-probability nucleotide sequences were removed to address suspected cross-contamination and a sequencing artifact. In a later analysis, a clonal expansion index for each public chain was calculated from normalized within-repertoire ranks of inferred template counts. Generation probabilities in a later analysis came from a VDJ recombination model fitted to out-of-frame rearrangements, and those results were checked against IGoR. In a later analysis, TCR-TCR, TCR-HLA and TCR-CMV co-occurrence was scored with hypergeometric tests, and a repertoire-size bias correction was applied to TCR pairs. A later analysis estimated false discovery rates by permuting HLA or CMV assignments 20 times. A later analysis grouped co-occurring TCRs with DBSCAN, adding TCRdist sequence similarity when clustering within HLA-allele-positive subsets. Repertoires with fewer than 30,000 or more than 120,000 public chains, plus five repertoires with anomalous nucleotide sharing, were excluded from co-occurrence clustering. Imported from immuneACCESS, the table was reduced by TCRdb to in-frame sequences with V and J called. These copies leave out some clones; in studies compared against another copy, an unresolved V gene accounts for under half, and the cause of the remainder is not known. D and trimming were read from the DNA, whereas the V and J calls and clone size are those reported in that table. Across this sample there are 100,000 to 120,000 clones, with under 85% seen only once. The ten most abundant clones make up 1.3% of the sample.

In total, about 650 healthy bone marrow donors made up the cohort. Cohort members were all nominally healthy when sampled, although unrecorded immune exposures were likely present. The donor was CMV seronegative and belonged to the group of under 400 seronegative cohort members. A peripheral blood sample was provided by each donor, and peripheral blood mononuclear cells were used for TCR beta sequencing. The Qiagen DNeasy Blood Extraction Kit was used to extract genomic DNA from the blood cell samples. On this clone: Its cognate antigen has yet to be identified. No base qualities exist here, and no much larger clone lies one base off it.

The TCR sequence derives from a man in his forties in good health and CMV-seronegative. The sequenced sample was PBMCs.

The CDR3 amino acid sequence is: CASRNDRGWGYTF. The nucleotide sequence reads as follows: TGTGCCAGCAGAAACGACAGGGGCTGGGGCTACACCTTC. Rearrangement joined TRBV7-9 to TRBJ1-2; 8 bases in between match TRBD1. The CDR3 covers 13 residues, taking in both the cysteine and the phenylalanine. Only CDR3 DNA remains: 39 bases, in frame from the first base. Trimming removed 6 bases from V and 8 bases from J; the gene matches leave 8 bases unexplained. In the germline V gene (reference sequence), CDR1 corresponds to SEHNR and CDR2 to FQNEAQ. With the portions outside the CDR3 filled from the reference TRBV7-9 and TRBJ1-2 genes, the complete variable region becomes DTGVSQNPRHKITKRGQNVTFRCDPISEHNRLYWYRQTLGQGPEFLTYFQNEAQLEKSRLLSDRFSAERPKGSFSTLEIQRTEQGDSAMYLCASRNDRGWGYTFGSGTRLTVV.